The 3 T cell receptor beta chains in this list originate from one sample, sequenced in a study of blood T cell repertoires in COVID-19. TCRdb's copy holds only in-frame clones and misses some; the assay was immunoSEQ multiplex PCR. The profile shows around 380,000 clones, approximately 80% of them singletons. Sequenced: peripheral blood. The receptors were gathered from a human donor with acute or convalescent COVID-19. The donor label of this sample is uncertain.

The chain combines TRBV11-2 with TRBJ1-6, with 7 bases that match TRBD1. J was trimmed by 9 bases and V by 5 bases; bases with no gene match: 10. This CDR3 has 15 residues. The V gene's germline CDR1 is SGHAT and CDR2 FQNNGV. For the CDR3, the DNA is TGTGCCAGCAGCAGATGGACAGGCCGAGGTTCACCCCTCCACTTT. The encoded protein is CASSRWTGRGSPLHF.

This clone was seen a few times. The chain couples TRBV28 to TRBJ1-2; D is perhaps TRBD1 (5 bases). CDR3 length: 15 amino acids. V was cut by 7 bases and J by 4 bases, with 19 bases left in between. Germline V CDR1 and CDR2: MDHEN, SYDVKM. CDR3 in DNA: TGTGCCAGCACCTCGACAGCGGGCCGCATCTATGGCTACACCTTC. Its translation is CASTSTAGRIYGYTF.

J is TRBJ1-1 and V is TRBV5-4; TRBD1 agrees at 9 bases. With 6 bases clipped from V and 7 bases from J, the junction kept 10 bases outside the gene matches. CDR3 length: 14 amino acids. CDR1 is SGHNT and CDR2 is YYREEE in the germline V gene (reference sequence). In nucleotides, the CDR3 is TGTGCCAGCACCGGACAGGGGAAGTTAGGTGAAGCTTTCTTT. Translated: CASTGQGKLGEAFF.